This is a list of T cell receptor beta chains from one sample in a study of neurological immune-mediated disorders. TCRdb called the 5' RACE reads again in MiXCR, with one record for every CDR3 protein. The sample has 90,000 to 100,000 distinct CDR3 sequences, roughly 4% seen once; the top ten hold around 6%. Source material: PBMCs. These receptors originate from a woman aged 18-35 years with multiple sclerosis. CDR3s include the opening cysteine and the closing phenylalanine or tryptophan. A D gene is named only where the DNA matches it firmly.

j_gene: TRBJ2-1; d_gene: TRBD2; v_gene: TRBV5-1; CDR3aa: CASSRGSGRDPSYNEQFF
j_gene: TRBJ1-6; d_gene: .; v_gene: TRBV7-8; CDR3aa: CASSAEGRSPLHF
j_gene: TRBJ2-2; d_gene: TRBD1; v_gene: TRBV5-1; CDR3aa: CASSLSRQGVAGELFF
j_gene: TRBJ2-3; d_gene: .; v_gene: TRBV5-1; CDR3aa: CASSPGGTDTQYF
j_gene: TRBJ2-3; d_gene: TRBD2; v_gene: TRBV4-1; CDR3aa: CASSQESGGSDTQYF
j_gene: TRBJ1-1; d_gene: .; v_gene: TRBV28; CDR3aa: CASSLGAGGVGEAFF
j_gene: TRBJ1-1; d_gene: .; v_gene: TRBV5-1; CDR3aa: CASSLTGPSGTEAFF
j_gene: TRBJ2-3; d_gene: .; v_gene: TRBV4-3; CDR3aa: CASSQVVQRTDTQYF
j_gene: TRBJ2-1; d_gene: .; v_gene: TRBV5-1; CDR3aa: CASSLGRGSVISYNEQFF
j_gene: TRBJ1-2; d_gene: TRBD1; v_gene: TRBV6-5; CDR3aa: CASSPGTGIYGYTF
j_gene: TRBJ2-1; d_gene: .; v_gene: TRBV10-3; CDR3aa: CAISVGNEQFF
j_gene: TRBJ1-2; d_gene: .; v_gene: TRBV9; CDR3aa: CASSVEAVGGPYGYTF
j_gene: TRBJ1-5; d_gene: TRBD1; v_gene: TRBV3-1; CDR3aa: CASSPDRETIPRQPQHF
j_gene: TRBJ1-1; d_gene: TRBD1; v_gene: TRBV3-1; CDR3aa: CASSPWTGANTEAFF
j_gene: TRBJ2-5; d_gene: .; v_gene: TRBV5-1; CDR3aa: CASSPDPNQETQYF
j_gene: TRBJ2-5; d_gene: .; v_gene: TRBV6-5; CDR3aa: CASSSNGGQETQYF
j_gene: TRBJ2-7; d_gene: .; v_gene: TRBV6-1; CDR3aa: CASSEGAGSYEQYF
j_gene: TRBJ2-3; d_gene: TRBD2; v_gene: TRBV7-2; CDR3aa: CASSFSGGRFTDTQYF
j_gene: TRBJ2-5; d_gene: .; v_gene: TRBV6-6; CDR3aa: CASSAYSIGKTQYF
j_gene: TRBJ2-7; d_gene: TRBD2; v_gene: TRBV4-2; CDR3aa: CASSLDLREGLRDEQYF
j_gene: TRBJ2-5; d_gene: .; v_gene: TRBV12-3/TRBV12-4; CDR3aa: CASSDPRGTQYF
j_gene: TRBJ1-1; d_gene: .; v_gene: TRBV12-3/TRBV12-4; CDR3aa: CASTLGENTEAFF
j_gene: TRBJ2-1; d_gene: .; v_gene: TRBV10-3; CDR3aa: CAISERVVPRFF
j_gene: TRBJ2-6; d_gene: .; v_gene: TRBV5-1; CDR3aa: CASSSPGISANVLTF
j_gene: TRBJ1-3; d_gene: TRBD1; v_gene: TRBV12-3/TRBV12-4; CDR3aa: CASNRGHLSGNTIYF
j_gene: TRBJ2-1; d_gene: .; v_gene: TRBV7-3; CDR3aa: CASSLTRTRVVSEQFF
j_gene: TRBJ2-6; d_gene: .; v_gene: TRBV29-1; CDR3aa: CSVKWNSGANVLTF
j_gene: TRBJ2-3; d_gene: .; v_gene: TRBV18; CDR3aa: CASSPVAVSTDTQYF
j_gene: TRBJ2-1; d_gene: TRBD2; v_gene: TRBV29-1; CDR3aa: CSVGGGLYNEQFF
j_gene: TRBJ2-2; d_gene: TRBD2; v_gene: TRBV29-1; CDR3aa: CSVELAGSNTGELFF
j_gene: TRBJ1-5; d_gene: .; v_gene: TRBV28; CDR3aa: CASSLLQGDQPQHF
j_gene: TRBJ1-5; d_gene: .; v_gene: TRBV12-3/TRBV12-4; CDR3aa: CASSLGQGIQPQHF
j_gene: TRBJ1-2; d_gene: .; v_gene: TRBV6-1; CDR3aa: CASSEPPGGHDGYTF
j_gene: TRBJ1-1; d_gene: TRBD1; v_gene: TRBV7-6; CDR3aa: CASSTGGPVNTEAFF
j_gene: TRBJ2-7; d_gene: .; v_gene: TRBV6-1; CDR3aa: CASSDRYEQYF
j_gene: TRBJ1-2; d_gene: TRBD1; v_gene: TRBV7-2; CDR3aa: CASSWGQGQSYGYTF
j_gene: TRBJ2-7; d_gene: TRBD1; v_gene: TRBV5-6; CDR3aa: CASSLNSGQGSYEQYF
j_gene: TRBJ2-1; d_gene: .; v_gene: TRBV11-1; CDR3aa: CASSSSGLEGNEQFF
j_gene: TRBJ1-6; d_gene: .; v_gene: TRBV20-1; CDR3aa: CSANGGEVAPLHF
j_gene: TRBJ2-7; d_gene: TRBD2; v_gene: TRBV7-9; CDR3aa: CASSYTSGRGYEQYF
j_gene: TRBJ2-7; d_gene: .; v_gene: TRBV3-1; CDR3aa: CASSQGPRGVDEQYF
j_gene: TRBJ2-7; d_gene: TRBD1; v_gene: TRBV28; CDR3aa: CASSPQDRVSYEQYF
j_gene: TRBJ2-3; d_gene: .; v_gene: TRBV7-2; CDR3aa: CASSLMRDTQYF
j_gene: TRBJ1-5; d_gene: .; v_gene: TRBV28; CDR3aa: CASTRGNLREPQHF
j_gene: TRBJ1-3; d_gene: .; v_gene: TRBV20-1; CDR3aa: CSARDLDSPLGNTIYF
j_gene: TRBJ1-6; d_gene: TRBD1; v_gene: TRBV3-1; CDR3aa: CASSPRTGRSGFYNSPLHF
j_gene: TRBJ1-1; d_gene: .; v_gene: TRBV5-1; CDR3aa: CASSWGNTEAFF
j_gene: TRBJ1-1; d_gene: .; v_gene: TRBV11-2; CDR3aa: CASSSRKDPAFF
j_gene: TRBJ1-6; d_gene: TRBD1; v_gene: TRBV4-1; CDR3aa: CASSQEGQTSPLHF
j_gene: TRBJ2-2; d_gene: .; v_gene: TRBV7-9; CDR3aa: CASSFPRPLYTTNTGELFF
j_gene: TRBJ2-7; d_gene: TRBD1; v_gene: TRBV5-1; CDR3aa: CASSLRTGGKDEQYF
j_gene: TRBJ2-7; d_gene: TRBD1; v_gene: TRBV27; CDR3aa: CASSRDRGREQYF
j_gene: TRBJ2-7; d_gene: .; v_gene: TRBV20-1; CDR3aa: CSALPADYEQYF
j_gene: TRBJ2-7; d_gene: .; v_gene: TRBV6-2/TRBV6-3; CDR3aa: CASGKGTYEQYF
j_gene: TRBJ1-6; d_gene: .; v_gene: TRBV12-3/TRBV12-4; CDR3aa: CASSFVNSPLHF